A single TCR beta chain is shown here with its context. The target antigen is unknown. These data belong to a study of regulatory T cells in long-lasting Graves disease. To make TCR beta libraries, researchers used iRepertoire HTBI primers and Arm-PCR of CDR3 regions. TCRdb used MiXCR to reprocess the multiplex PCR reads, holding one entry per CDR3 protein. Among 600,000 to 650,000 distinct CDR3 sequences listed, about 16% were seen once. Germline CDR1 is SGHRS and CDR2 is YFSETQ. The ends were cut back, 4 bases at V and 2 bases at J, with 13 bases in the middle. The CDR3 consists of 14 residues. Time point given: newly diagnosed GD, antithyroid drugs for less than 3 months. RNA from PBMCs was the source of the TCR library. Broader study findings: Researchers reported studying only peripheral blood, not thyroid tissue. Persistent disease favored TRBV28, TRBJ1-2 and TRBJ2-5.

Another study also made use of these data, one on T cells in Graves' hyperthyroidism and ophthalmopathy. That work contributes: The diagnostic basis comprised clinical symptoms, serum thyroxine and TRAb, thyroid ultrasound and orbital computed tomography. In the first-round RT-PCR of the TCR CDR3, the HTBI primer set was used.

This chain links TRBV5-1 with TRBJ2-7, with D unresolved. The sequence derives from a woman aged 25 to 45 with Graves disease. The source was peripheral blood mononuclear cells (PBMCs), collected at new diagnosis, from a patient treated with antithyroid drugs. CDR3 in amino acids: CASSSKDAAYEQYF. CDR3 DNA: TGCGCCAGCAGCAGCAAAGACGCAGCCTACGAGCAGTACTTC.